A selection of T cell receptor beta chains follows, all from one sample in a study of T cells in Graves' hyperthyroidism and ophthalmopathy. TCRdb reprocessed the multiplex PCR reads via MiXCR and lists one record per CDR3 protein. The table includes around 290,000 distinct CDR3 sequences, over 15% detected once. Sequenced input: blood. The receptor set was obtained from a woman aged 60-75 years with Graves' ophthalmopathy. Each CDR3 is given with its conserved first and last residue. The order of the fields is D gene, clone size, V gene, J gene, CDR3 DNA, CDR3 protein. D genes are given only for firm matches. Clone sizes are given selectively: once, few, many, or a class where the clone is expanded.

TRBD2	once	TRBV20-1	TRBJ2-3	TGCAGTGCTACCACTAGCGGGAGTGCAGATACGCAGTATTTT	CSATTSGSADTQYF
-	-	TRBV14	TRBJ2-2	TGTGCCAGCAGCCAAGATTGGGCCGCCGGGGAGCTGTTTTTT	CASSQDWAAGELFF
-	many	TRBV7-9	TRBJ1-2	TGTGCCAGCAGCTTAAGTTATGGCGGCGGGAATGATGGCTACACCTTC	CASSLSYGGGNDGYTF
-	few	TRBV30	TRBJ2-1	TGTGCCTGGAGGTACTATCAGGATGAGCAGTTCTTC	CAWRYYQDEQFF
-	many	TRBV27	TRBJ1-4	TGTGCCAGCAGTTTTGAAGGAAAACTGTTTTTT	CASSFEGKLFF
TRBD1	many	TRBV3-1	TRBJ2-3	TGTGCCAGCAGCCCAGTTGGGACAGGGTACACAGATACGCAGTATTTT	CASSPVGTGYTDTQYF
-	few	TRBV7-2	TRBJ2-1	TGTGCCAGCAGCCACGGGAGATTAGAGCAGTTCTTC	CASSHGRLEQFF
-	-	TRBV7-8	TRBJ2-4	TGTGCCAGCAGCTTCCTCGGGCGCCAAGGAAACATTCAGTACTTC	CASSFLGRQGNIQYF
TRBD1	many	TRBV10-3	TRBJ1-1	TGTGCCATCAGTGGGTCTAAGGGACAGGGTCCGAACACTGAAGCTTTCTTT	CAISGSKGQGPNTEAFF
-	many	TRBV20-1	TRBJ2-3	TGCAGTGCTACAACAGGGACCACAGATACGCAGTATTTT	CSATTGTTDTQYF
TRBD2	few	TRBV4-3	TRBJ2-7	TGCGCCAGCAGCCAAGATCCGGCGGGAGTGCAGTACTTC	CASSQDPAGVQYF
-	many	TRBV19	TRBJ2-1	TGTGCCAGCAAAGACAGGAGCTCCTACAATGAGCAGTTCTTC	CASKDRSSYNEQFF
-	many	TRBV20-1	TRBJ1-2	TGCAGTGCTAGAGAAGTGGCGATCTATGGCTACACCTTC	CSAREVAIYGYTF
-	-	TRBV10-3	TRBJ1-1	TGTGCCATCAGTGAGTCCGGGAGGGGGACCACCAGAGGGGAAGCTTTCTTT	CAISESGRGTTRGEAFF
-	-	TRBV18	TRBJ1-1	TGTGCCAGCTCACCTGGTCGAGAAGCTTTCTTT	CASSPGREAFF
-	few	TRBV24-1	TRBJ2-3	TGTGCCACCAGTGATTTGTCGCCCGGGGGCTTAGGTACGCAGTATTTT	CATSDLSPGGLGTQYF
TRBD2	many	TRBV20-1	TRBJ2-1	TGCAGTGCTAGCTCTACTAGCGGGATGAGGAATGAGCAGTTCTTC	CSASSTSGMRNEQFF
-	many	TRBV6-6	TRBJ1-2	TGTGCCAGCAGTTACCGCGGCACTAACTATGGCTACACCTTC	CASSYRGTNYGYTF
TRBD2	-	TRBV6-2/TRBV6-3	TRBJ2-1	TGTGCCAGCAGTTCGCGGGGGGGCGGGTACAATGAGCAGTTCTTC	CASSSRGGGYNEQFF
TRBD2	many	TRBV2	TRBJ2-7	TGTGCCAGCAAATCCTCACTAGCGGGAGGGCACGAGCAGTACTTC	CASKSSLAGGHEQYF